This T cell receptor beta chain comes out of a study of blood T cells in healthy people across ages. Study-level background: The template switching approach captured approximately one barcoded beta molecule for every two T cells. The study, taken as a whole, reports: TCR beta diversity per million T cells fell roughly linearly with age. The long-lived group displayed more naive CD4+ cells, plus higher diversity, than the aged donors did.

Primed by a sample-barcoded 5' primer and a J-beta primer mix, a second PCR proceeded for about 6 to 11 cycles. Each sample yielded at least 2.5 million CDR3-containing paired-end reads. MiXCR was run by TCRdb on the 5' RACE reads, yielding one entry per CDR3 protein. Of about 1.4 million distinct CDR3 sequences in the sample, around 55% were seen once. In this sample, this clonotype turned up once. Its antigen is not identified. Trimming shortened V by 4 bases and J by 0 bases, and 14 bases separated the two germline ends. Germline assignment: CDR1 SGHRS and CDR2 YFSETQ. This CDR3 comprises 15 residues.

The clonotype was recovered from a man younger than 35 in good health. Sequenced material: blood. J is TRBJ2-7 and V is TRBV5-1, with D perhaps assigned TRBD1 or TRBD2 (5 bases each). CDR3 sequence reads: CASSPRKGSSYEQYF. CDR3 nucleotide sequence: TGCGCCAGCAGCCCCCGGAAGGGGAGCTCCTACGAGCAGTACTTC.